This record concerns one T cell receptor (beta chain) sequence. The clone's antigen remains unknown. Base qualities are not at hand, and no much larger clone is one base apart. The germline V gene supplies CDR1 MNHNS and CDR2 SASEGT. V and J are truncated by 2 bases and 6 bases respectively, leaving an intervening sequence of 16 bases. CDR3 length: 15 amino acids, cysteine to phenylalanine. The sequence is cut down to CDR3 DNA, 45 bases in frame from base 1. The data derive from a study of control samples from healthy donors and cancer patients (dated by TCRdb to the early 2020s). The library was obtained by the immunoSEQ multiplex PCR assay. TCRdb's version of the immuneACCESS table is confined to in-frame rearrangements and falls short of the full clone set. An unresolved V gene accounts for under half of the shortfall where checked; the remainder is of unknown origin. The sample table holds some 70,000 clones, of which roughly 82% were seen once. The biggest ten clones account for 2.9% of the sample.

The sequence was collected from a woman aged 50 to 60 with lung cancer. The chain is encoded by TRBV6-1 joined to TRBJ1-1; the D gene assignment is ambiguous. Sequencing was carried out using PBMCs. The sequenced DNA is TGTGCCAGCAGTGAAAGCCCCGCTAAATCTTCTGAAGCTTTCTTT. Its product reads: CASSESPAKSSEAFF.